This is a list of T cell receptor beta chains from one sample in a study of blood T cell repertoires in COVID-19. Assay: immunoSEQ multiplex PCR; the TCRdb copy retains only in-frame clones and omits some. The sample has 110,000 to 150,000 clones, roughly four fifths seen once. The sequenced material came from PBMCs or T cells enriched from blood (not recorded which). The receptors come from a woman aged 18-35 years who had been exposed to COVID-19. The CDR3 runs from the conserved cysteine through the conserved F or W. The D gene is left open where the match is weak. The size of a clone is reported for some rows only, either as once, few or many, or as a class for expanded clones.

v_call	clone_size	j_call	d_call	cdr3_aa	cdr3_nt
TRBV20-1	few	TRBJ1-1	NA	CSASERDTEAFF	TGCAGTGCTAGTGAACGGGACACTGAAGCTTTCTTT
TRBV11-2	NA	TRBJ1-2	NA	CASHPIRVLKGYTF	TGTGCCAGCCACCCAATCAGGGTATTGAAGGGCTACACCTTC
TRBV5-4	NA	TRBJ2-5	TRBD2	CASSWTSGRETQYF	TGTGCCAGCAGCTGGACTAGCGGGAGAGAGACCCAGTACTTC
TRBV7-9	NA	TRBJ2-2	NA	CASGFNRGRFVDTGELFF	TGTGCCAGCGGCTTCAACCGGGGGAGGTTTGTTGACACCGGGGAGCTGTTTTTT
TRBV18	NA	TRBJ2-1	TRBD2	CASSPLDSSGHFEQFF	TGTGCCAGCTCACCACTGGACTCTAGCGGGCATTTTGAGCAGTTCTTC
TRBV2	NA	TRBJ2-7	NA	CASSEVQQVGEQYF	TGTGCCAGCAGTGAAGTGCAACAGGTTGGCGAGCAGTACTTC
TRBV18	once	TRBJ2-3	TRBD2	CASSTTSGTSTDTQYF	TGTGCCAGCTCAACGACTAGCGGGACAAGCACAGATACGCAGTATTTT
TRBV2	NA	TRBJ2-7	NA	CASSVSQGNEQYF	TGTGCCAGCAGTGTAAGTCAGGGGAACGAGCAGTACTTC
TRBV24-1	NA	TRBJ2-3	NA	CATSDNRDLTDTQYF	TGTGCCACCAGTGACAACAGGGATTTGACAGATACGCAGTATTTT
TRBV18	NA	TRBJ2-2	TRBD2	CASSPLGLAGAGELFF	TGTGCCAGCTCACCCCTCGGACTAGCGGGGGCCGGGGAGCTGTTTTTT
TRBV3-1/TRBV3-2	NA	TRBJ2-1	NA	CASSQDRVREQFF	TGTGCCAGCAGCCAAGACAGGGTGAGAGAGCAGTTCTTC
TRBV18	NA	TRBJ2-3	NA	CASSPFGRPVTTDTQYF	TGTGCCAGCTCACCATTCGGCAGGCCGGTGACAACAGATACGCAGTATTTT
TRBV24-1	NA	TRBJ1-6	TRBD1	CATSSGQGTSPLHF	TGTGCCACCAGTTCGGGACAGGGAACCTCACCCCTCCACTTT
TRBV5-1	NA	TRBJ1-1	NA	CASSPAAGANTEAFF	TGCGCCAGCAGCCCCGCCGCGGGGGCGAACACTGAAGCTTTCTTT
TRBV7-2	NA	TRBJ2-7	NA	CASSSGQGQYEQYF	TGTGCCAGCAGCTCGGGGCAGGGGCAATACGAGCAGTACTTC
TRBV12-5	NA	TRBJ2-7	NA	CASGLVAYEQYF	TGTGCTAGTGGTTTGGTCGCCTACGAGCAGTACTTC
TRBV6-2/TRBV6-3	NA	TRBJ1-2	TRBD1	CASSPGQGGYTF	TGTGCCAGCAGTCCAGGACAGGGTGGCTACACCTTC
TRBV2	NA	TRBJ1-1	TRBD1	CASGMGQGGPMNTEAFF	TGTGCCAGCGGAATGGGACAGGGAGGCCCGATGAACACTGAAGCTTTCTTT
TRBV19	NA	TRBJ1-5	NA	CASNPRGYGQPQHF	TGTGCCAGTAACCCCCGGGGATATGGTCAGCCCCAGCATTTT
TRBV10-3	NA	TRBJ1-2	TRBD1	CAISESGTGDGYTF	TGTGCCATCAGTGAGTCGGGGACAGGGGACGGCTACACCTTC
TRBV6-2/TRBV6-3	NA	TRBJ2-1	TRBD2	CASSSATGTSGYNEQFF	TGTGCCAGCAGTTCCGCTACCGGGACTAGCGGATACAATGAGCAGTTCTTC
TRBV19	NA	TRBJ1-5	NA	CASSDGGRSNQPQHF	TGTGCCAGTAGTGATGGGGGGAGAAGCAATCAGCCCCAGCATTTT
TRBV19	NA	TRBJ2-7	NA	CASSSYYEQYF	TGTGCCAGTAGTAGCTACTACGAGCAGTACTTC
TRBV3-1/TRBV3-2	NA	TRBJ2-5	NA	CASSEWAKQETQYF	TGTGCCAGCAGCGAGTGGGCCAAACAAGAGACCCAGTACTTC
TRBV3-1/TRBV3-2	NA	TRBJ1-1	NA	CASSQDRSEAFF	TGTGCCAGCAGCCAAGATCGGTCTGAAGCTTTCTTT
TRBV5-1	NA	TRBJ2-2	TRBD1	CASSSLQGGGELFF	TGCGCCAGCAGCTCCCTACAGGGGGGTGGGGAGCTGTTTTTT
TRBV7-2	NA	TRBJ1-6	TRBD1	CASSWTGGAYSPLHF	TGTGCCAGCAGCTGGACAGGGGGCGCTTATTCACCCCTCCACTTT
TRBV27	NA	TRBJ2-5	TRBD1	CASSLGTGVGETQYF	TGTGCCAGCAGTTTAGGGACAGGGGTCGGGGAGACCCAGTACTTC
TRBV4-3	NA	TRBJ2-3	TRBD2	CASSQTGTSGSTDTQYF	TGCGCCAGCAGCCAAACCGGGACTAGCGGTAGCACAGATACGCAGTATTTT
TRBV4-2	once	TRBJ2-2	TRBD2	CASSQRGGLAMNTGELFF	TGTGCCAGCAGCCAAAGGGGAGGGCTAGCGATGAACACCGGGGAGCTGTTTTTT
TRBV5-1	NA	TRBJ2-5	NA	CASSSTEGAQYF	TGCGCCAGCAGCTCGACTGAAGGGGCCCAGTACTTC
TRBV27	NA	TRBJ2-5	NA	CASSPTRVQETQYF	TGTGCCAGCAGCCCAACCCGGGTCCAAGAGACCCAGTACTTC
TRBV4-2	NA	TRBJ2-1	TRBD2	CASSQVGLAGDNEQFF	TGTGCCAGCAGCCAAGTCGGACTAGCGGGAGACAATGAGCAGTTCTTC
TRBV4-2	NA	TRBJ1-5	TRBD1	CASSQATGAQSNQPQHF	TGTGCCAGCAGCCAGGCTACAGGGGCCCAAAGCAATCAGCCCCAGCATTTT
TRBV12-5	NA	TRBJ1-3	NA	CASGPGTDSGNTIYF	TGTGCTAGTGGGCCCGGGACTGACTCTGGAAACACCATATATTTT
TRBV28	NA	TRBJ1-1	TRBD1	CASSLGQGGTEAFF	TGTGCCAGCAGTTTAGGACAGGGTGGCACTGAAGCTTTCTTT
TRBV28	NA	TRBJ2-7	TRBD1	CASRTGGWSYEQYF	TGTGCCAGCAGGACAGGGGGTTGGTCCTACGAGCAGTACTTC
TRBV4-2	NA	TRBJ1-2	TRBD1	CASSNQPRTGRRYTF	TGTGCCAGCAGCAATCAGCCAAGGACAGGGAGACGCTACACCTTC
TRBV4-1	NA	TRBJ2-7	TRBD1	CASSQETGLSYEQYF	TGCGCCAGCAGCCAAGAGACAGGGTTATCCTACGAGCAGTACTTC
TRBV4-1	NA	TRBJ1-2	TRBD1	CASSQPKDRGESYGYTF	TGCGCCAGCAGCCAACCAAAAGACAGGGGTGAAAGCTATGGCTACACCTTC
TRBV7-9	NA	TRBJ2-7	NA	CASSLRGPDEQYF	TGTGCCAGCAGCTTAAGGGGCCCAGACGAGCAGTACTTC
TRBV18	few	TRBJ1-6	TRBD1	CASSPSDRGNSPLHF	TGTGCCAGCTCACCATCGGACAGGGGCAATTCACCCCTCCACTTT
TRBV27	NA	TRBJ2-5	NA	CASSLFTGYGQETQYF	TGTGCCAGCAGTTTATTTACAGGGTATGGTCAAGAGACCCAGTACTTC
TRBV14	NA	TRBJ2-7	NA	CASSQGQGGRVSYEQYF	TGTGCCAGCAGCCAAGGGCAGGGAGGTAGAGTCTCCTACGAGCAGTACTTC